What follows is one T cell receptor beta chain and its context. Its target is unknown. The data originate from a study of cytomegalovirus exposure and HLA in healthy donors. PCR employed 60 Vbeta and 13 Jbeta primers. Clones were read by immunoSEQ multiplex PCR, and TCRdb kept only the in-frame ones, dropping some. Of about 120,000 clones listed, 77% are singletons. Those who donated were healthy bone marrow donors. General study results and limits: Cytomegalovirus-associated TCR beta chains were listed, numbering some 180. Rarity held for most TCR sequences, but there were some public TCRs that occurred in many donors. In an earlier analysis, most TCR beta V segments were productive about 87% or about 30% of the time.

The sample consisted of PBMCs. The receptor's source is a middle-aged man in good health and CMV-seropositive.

This chain's CDR3 is CASSVGLGTPAYEQYF. CDR3 DNA sequence: TGTGCCAGCAGCGTAGGGCTGGGGACTCCAGCCTACGAGCAGTACTTC. This chain connects TRBV9 to TRBJ2-7; TRBD2 is a possible D gene (6 bases). The germline V gene encodes CDR1 SGDLS and CDR2 YYNGEE. Deletions cut 0 bases from V and 2 bases from J, with 15 bases between. CDR3 size: 16 residues.